Listed here are 3 T cell receptor beta chains from one sample, sequenced in a study of cytomegalovirus exposure and HLA in healthy donors. The assay was immunoSEQ multiplex PCR, and TCRdb's table has in-frame clones only and misses some. The profile shows 200,000 to 300,000 clones, 90% of them singletons. Material: PBMCs. Receptors were obtained from a woman in her thirties in good health and CMV-seronegative.

J is TRBJ1-1 and V is TRBV9, with D possibly being TRBD1 (6 bases). The CDR3 is 12 amino acids. Germline lookup yields CDR1 SGDLS and CDR2 YYNGEE. Trimming left V 4 bases short and J 10 bases short, with 14 bases between. CDR3 sequence reads: CASSPLTGTAFF. CDR3 nucleotide sequence: TGTGCCAGCAGCCCCCTAACAGGGACAGCTTTCTTT.

The chain employs TRBV5-1 and TRBJ1-2; D is possibly TRBD1 (6 bases). V was pared by 4 bases and J by 3 bases, with 13 bases between. In germline, CDR1 is SGHRS, CDR2 YFSETQ. This CDR3 is built from 14 residues. The CDR3 bases are TGCGCCAGCAGCCCCACGGCAGGGGACTATGGCTACACCTTC. It codes for CASSPTAGDYGYTF.

The chain is built from TRBV7-2 and TRBJ2-7; 9 bases match TRBD2. V was pared by 2 bases and J by 6 bases, with 8 bases of the junction left unmatched. The CDR3 is 15 residues long. The germline V gene encodes CDR1 SGHTA and CDR2 FQGNSA. CDR3 sequence reads: CASSLSPLAGLEQYF. The CDR3 DNA sequence: TGTGCCAGCAGCTTATCCCCCCTAGCGGGACTCGAGCAGTACTTC. The variable domain in full, with the rest retrieved from reference TRBV7-2 and TRBJ2-7, is GAGVSQSPSNKVTEKGKDVELRCDPISGHTALYWYRQSLGQGLEFLIYFQGNSAPDKSGLPSDRFSAERTGGSVSTLTIQRTQQEDSAVYLCASSLSPLAGLEQYFGPGTRLTVT.